The 6 T cell receptor beta chains given below trace back to one sample, sequenced in a study of CD8+ T cells in alopecia areata. Extracted RNA was reverse transcribed into cDNA, the sequencing template. TCRdb keeps only in-frame clones here, not all; method: immunoSEQ multiplex PCR. This repertoire shows 120,000 to 150,000 clones, approximately 87% found once; its top ten account for about 15%. The sample consisted of CD8+ T cells sorted from blood, taken at week 0. The receptors originated from a human donor with alopecia areata.

This chain joins TRBV29-1 and TRBJ2-1, with 10 bases fitting TRBD2. The CDR3 has 17 amino acids. Germline CDR1 SQVTM, CDR2 ANQGSEA. Losses at the gene ends were 4 bases for V and 3 bases for J; bases not matched to a gene: 12. The CDR3 here is CSVVAGGLAGVYNEQFF. DNA of the CDR3: TGCAGCGTTGTGGCCGGGGGGCTAGCGGGGGTCTACAATGAGCAGTTCTTC.

The CDR3 coding sequence is TGTGCCAGCAGCCAAGATCTGTTAGCGGGAGGAAAGGTCGATGAGCAGTTCTTC. This gives the protein CASSQDLLAGGKVDEQFF. This rearrangement joins TRBV14 to TRBJ2-1, with 10 positions matching TRBD2. Germline V gene lookup returns CDR1 SGHDN and CDR2 FVKESK. Trimming took 0 bases from V and 8 from J; bases not matched to a gene: 13. The CDR3 is 18 residues long.

This clone was recorded only once. The chain uses TRBV11-2 and TRBJ2-6, with D unclear. Germline loops: CDR1 SGHAT, CDR2 FQNNGV. CDR3 size: 14 residues. V was clipped by 5 bases and J by 0 bases, with 5 bases between them. The CDR3 spells CASSPLSGANVLTF. DNA of the CDR3: TGTGCCAGCAGCCCCCTCTCTGGGGCCAACGTCCTGACTTTC.

This clone was counted a few times. This chain uses TRBV13 with TRBJ1-2; D is unresolved. Germline-derived CDR1 and CDR2 are PRHDT and FYEKMQ (reference sequence). The length of the CDR3 is 14 residues. V lost 4 bases, J lost 4 bases, and 13 bases lay in between. The CDR3 region is CASSSPASGYGYTF. As DNA, the CDR3 is TGTGCCAGCAGCTCCCCTGCGTCGGGCTATGGCTACACCTTC.

The rearrangement joins TRBV5-6 to TRBJ2-3; possible D gene TRBD2, 6 bases. Germline V gene data show CDR1 as SGHDT and CDR2 as YYEEEE. The CDR3 length is 12 residues. Trimming shortened V by 1 base and J by 9 bases, and 9 bases separated the two germline ends. The CDR3 spells CASSLSTRTQYF. For the CDR3, the DNA is TGTGCCAGCAGCTTGTCGACTAGAACGCAGTATTTT.

The chain recombines TRBV19 with TRBJ2-1, with D perhaps being TRBD1 or TRBD2 (5 bases each). CDR3 length: 15 amino acids. Germline V gene data show CDR1 as LNHDA and CDR2 as SQIVND (reference sequence). Trimming took off 1 base at V and 8 bases at J, with 15 bases between the two ends. The CDR3 nucleotides are TGTGCCAGTAGTATAGGAGGGCTAGGGGTTCATGAGCAGTTCTTC. Amino acids: CASSIGGLGVHEQFF.